This TCR beta chain was observed in a study of a mutant IDH1 vaccine in newly diagnosed glioma. The CDR3 contains 14 residues. With 5 bases clipped from V and 2 bases from J, the junction kept 4 bases outside the gene matches. Per the germline V gene, CDR1 is SGHTA and CDR2 is FQGNSA. Time point here: week 47, end of study. Each dose delivered 300 ug of mutant IDH1 20-mer peptide subcutaneously with imiquimod. The table came from immunoSEQ multiplex PCR; TCRdb's copy has only in-frame clones and leaves some out. This table holds about 83,000 clones, about 81% found once. Points on this clone: What it binds is not known.

The gene calls are TRBV7-2 and TRBJ1-2, with TRBD1 matching 8 bases. This clonotype originated in a man in his forties with glioma. The source material was PBMCs, sampled from a glioma patient whose treatment included an IDH1 peptide vaccine. The CDR3 DNA is TGTGCCAGCAGCGGGGACAGGAAGAACTATGGCTACACCTTC. Its protein is CASSGDRKNYGYTF.